Below, 3 T cell receptor beta chains from the same sample are listed, as sequenced in a study of shared clonotypes between healthy human individuals. Naive CD8 populations comprised CD45RO-negative cells positively selected for CCR7, excluding terminally differentiated effector memory CD45RA+ cells. Assay: immunoSEQ multiplex PCR; the TCRdb copy retains only in-frame clones and omits some. The sample contains around 1.9 million clones, roughly 95% of which appear only once. Sample: naive CD8+ T cells from PBMCs. The receptor set was obtained from a man younger than 35 in good health. Some clones in this sample may be carry-over from other donors' samples.

The genes are TRBV11-3 and TRBJ2-1; 7 bases map to TRBD2. Trimming took 5 bases from V and 8 from J; bases not matched to a gene: 9. This CDR3 comprises 14 residues. The germline CDR1 and CDR2 sequences are SGHNT and YENEEA. Here the CDR3 DNA reads TGTGCCAGCAGCCGTCGGACTAGGCCGGATGAGCAGTTCTTC. It encodes CASSRRTRPDEQFF. The whole variable domain, filled in from reference TRBV11-3 and TRBJ2-1, reads EAGVVQSPRYKIIEKKQPVAFWCNPISGHNTLYWYLQNLGQGPELLIRYENEEAVDDSQLPKDRFSAERLKGVDSTLKIQPAELGDSAVYLCASSRRTRPDEQFFGPGTRLTVL.

The chain carries TRBV7-3 and TRBJ2-3; 15 positions match TRBD2. CDR1 is SGHTA, CDR2 FQGTGA, per germline. The V gene end was trimmed by 8 bases and the J gene end by 3 bases; junction bases not matched to a gene: 0. The CDR3 totals 14 residues. The CDR3 DNA is TGTGCCAGCGGACTAGCGGGAGGGACAGATACGCAGTATTTT. This sequence encodes CASGLAGGTDTQYF.

The chain employs TRBV7-6 and TRBJ2-2; D is uncertain. V was trimmed by 5 bases and J by 4 bases, leaving 20 bases between them. CDR1 SGHVS and CDR2 FNYEAQ come from the germline V gene. CDR3 length: 17 residues. This CDR3 is CASSPGRAKTSTGELFF. The CDR3 DNA reads as TGTGCCAGCAGCCCAGGTAGGGCAAAAACATCCACCGGGGAGCTGTTTTTT.